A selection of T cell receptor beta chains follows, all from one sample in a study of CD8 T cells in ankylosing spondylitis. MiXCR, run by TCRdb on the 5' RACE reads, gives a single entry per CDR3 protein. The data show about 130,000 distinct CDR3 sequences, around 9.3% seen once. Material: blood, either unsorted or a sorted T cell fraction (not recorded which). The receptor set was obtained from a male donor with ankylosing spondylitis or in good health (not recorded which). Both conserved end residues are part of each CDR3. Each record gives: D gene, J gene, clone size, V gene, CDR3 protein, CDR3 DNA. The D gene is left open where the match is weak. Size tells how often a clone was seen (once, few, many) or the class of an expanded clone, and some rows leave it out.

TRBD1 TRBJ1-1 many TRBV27 CASSGSTGQGYTEAFF TGTGCCAGCAGTGGATCTACGGGACAGGGGTACACTGAAGCTTTCTTT
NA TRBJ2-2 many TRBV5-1 CASSPMGQHTGELFF TGCGCCAGCAGCCCCATGGGGCAACACACCGGGGAGCTGTTTTTT
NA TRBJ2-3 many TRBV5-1 CASSLVYSSTDTQYF TGCGCCAGCAGCTTGGTCTATTCTAGCACAGATACGCAGTATTTT
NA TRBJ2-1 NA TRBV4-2 CASSQEAGVLVSSYNEQFF TGTGCCAGCAGCCAAGAAGCTGGGGTGTTGGTGTCCTCCTACAATGAGCAGTTCTTC
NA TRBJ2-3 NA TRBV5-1 CASSLEWGTDTQYF TGCGCCAGCAGCTTGGAGTGGGGCACAGATACGCAGTATTTT
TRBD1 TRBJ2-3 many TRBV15 CATSRGTGGRADTQYF TGTGCCACCAGCAGAGGGACAGGGGGCAGAGCAGATACGCAGTATTTT
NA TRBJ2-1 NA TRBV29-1 CSGVYNEQFF TGCAGCGGGGTCTACAATGAGCAGTTCTTC
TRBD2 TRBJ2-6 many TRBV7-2 CASGIAGVVGANVLTF TGTGCCAGCGGGATAGCGGGAGTGGTTGGGGCCAACGTCCTGACTTTC
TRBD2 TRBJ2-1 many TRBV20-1 CSAWGTNDNEQFF TGCAGTGCCTGGGGGACTAACGACAATGAGCAGTTCTTC
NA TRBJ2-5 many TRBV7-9 CASSAGQKRQETQYF TGTGCCAGCAGCGCGGGACAGAAAAGGCAAGAGACCCAGTACTTC
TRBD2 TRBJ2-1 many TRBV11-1 CASSPDPGLAGRYNEQFF TGTGCCAGCAGCCCCGACCCAGGACTAGCGGGCCGCTACAATGAGCAGTTCTTC
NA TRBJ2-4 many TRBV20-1 CSARDRPLVKNIQYF TGCAGTGCTAGAGATAGGCCCTTAGTCAAAAACATTCAGTACTTC
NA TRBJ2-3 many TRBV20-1 CSARYSSDTQYF TGCAGTGCTAGATATTCGAGTGATACGCAGTATTTT
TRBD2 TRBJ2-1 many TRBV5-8 CASSLVMVSSGHNEQFF TGTGCCAGCAGCTTGGTAATGGTTTCTAGCGGACACAATGAGCAGTTCTTC
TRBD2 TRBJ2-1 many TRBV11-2 CASSPGLAGGSYNEQFF TGTGCCAGCAGCCCGGGACTAGCGGGAGGGTCCTACAATGAGCAGTTCTTC
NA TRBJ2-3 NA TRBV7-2 CASSFKGTPGADTQYF TGTGCCAGCAGCTTCAAAGGGACCCCCGGCGCAGATACGCAGTATTTT
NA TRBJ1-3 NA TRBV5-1 CASSPTGTTGNTIYF TGCGCCAGCAGCCCGACCGGGACTACTGGAAACACCATATATTTT
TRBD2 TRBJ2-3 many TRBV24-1 CATSDSSSGAWDTDTQYF TGTGCCACCAGTGATTCTTCTAGCGGGGCTTGGGACACAGATACGCAGTATTTT
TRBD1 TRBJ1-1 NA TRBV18 CASSRGTGGDTEAFF TGTGCCAGCTCACGAGGGACAGGGGGGGACACTGAAGCTTTCTTT
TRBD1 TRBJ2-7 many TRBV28 CASSFPADRPVYEQYF TGTGCCAGCAGTTTCCCCGCGGACAGGCCCGTCTACGAGCAGTACTTC
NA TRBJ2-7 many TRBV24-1 CATSDQGPSYEQYF TGTGCCACCAGTGATCAGGGGCCCTCCTACGAGCAGTACTTC
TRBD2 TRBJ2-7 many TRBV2 CASTPGLAGDEQYF TGTGCCAGCACTCCGGGACTAGCGGGAGACGAGCAGTACTTC
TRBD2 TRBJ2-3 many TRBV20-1 CSAGLAGSSTDTQYF TGCAGTGCTGGACTAGCGGGAAGTAGCACAGATACGCAGTATTTT
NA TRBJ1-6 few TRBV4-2 CASSLTAQIGINSPLHF TGTGCCAGCAGCCTGACGGCCCAAATCGGTATCAATTCACCCCTCCACTTT
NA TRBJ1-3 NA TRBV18 CASSPQYGNTIYF TGTGCCAGCTCACCACAGTATGGAAACACCATATATTTT
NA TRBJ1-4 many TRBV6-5 CASSYSKARVHNEKLFF TGTGCCAGCAGTTACTCGAAGGCCAGGGTCCATAATGAAAAACTGTTTTTT
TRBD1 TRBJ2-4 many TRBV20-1 CSVSRSGTGKNIQYF TGCAGTGTGTCGAGGTCAGGGACAGGGAAAAACATTCAGTACTTC
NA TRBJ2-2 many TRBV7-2 CASSFSSANTGELFF TGTGCCAGCAGCTTCAGTAGCGCTAACACCGGGGAGCTGTTTTTT
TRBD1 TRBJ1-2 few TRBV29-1 CSANGWGTDGYTF TGCAGCGCGAATGGCTGGGGGACAGATGGCTACACCTTC
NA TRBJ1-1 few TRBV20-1 CIIEGKLNTEAFF TGCATAATCGAAGGAAAACTGAACACTGAAGCTTTCTTT
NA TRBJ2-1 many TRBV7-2 CASSLPPGHEQFF TGTGCCAGCAGCTTACCCCCCGGTCATGAGCAGTTCTTC
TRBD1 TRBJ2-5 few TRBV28 CASSSTGMGETQYF TGTGCCAGCAGTTCGACAGGGATGGGAGAGACCCAGTACTTC
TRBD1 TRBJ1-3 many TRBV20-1 CSALDRGLFSGNTIYF TGCAGTGCTCTCGACAGGGGGCTATTCTCTGGAAACACCATATATTTT
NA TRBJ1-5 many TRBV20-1 CSASLGNQPQHF TGCAGTGCTAGTTTAGGCAATCAGCCCCAGCATTTT
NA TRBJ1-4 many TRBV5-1 CASTPGRENEKLFF TGCGCCAGCACCCCGGGCAGGGAGAATGAAAAACTGTTTTTT
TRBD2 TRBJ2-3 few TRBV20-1 CSARDRLAGGIDTQYF TGCAGTGCTAGAGATAGGTTAGCGGGAGGTATTGATACGCAGTATTTT
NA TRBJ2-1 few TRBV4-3 CASSQMQGSIEQFF TGCGCCAGCAGCCAAATGCAGGGTAGTATTGAGCAGTTCTTC
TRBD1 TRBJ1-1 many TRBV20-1 CSASGTGREAFF TGCAGTGCTAGTGGGACAGGGCGAGAAGCTTTCTTT
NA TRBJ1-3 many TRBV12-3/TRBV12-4 CASSPRAIQDTIYF TGTGCCAGCAGTCCTAGGGCCATACAAGACACCATATATTTT
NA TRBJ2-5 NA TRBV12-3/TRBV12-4 CASSLTALQETQYF TGTGCCAGCAGTTTAACAGCCCTCCAAGAGACCCAGTACTTC
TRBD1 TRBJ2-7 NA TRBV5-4 CASSPDRGPWWYF TGTGCCAGCAGCCCGGACAGGGGGCCGTGGTGGTACTTC
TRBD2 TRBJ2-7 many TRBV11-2 CASSLEGSGIRPYEQYF TGTGCCAGCAGCTTAGAAGGTAGCGGGATTCGACCCTACGAGCAGTACTTC
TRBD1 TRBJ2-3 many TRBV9 CASTDPQGVVGTDTQYF TGTGCCAGCACCGATCCTCAGGGGGTGGTGGGTACAGATACGCAGTATTTT
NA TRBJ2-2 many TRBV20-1 CSASVLAGELFF TGCAGTGCTAGCGTCCTGGCCGGGGAGCTGTTTTTT
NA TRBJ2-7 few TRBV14 CASSQERVTEQYF TGTGCCAGCAGCCAAGAACGGGTGACGGAGCAGTACTTC
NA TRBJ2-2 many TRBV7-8 CASTSGNTGELFF TGTGCCAGCACAAGCGGGAACACCGGGGAGCTGTTTTTT
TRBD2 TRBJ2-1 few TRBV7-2 CASSLEAGGYYNEQFF TGTGCCAGCAGCTTAGAAGCGGGAGGGTATTACAATGAGCAGTTCTTC
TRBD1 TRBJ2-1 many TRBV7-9 CASSKGTGVFHEQFF TGTGCCAGCTCAAAGGGGACAGGGGTTTTTCATGAGCAGTTCTTC
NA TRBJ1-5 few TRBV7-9 CASSLKGRNQPQHF TGTGCCAGCAGCTTAAAAGGTCGCAATCAGCCCCAGCATTTT
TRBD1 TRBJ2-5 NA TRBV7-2 CASSLGDRVGETQYF TGTGCCAGCAGCTTAGGGGACAGGGTAGGAGAGACCCAGTACTTC
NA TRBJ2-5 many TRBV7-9 CASSLAILETQYF TGTGCCAGCAGCTTAGCCATCTTGGAGACCCAGTACTTC
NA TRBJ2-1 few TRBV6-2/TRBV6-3 CACGVSSYNEQFF TGTGCCTGTGGCGTCAGCTCCTACAATGAGCAGTTCTTC